Listed here is a single T cell receptor beta chain. One entry per CDR3 protein results from TCRdb running MiXCR on the reads. The sample lists some 440,000 distinct CDR3 sequences; approximately 32% were seen once. Trimming pared 7 bases from V and 2 bases from J, leaving 21 bases between. From germline, CDR1 is MNHEY and CDR2 SVGAGI. The CDR3 sequence is 16 residues long. The sample originates from a study of T cell repertoires in cytomegalovirus infection. At the level of the study: Matching HLA type, along with CMV infection, was indicated by public TCR beta signatures.

The chain joins TRBV6-5 to TRBJ2-7, with D possibly called TRBD1 or TRBD2 (5 bases each). The clonotype originates from a human donor in good health (CMV status not recorded). Some clones in this sample may be carry-over from other donors' samples. The sequenced material came from PBMCs. As DNA, the CDR3 is TGTGCCAGCACCCTATCCCCCCCAGGGAGCCCCTACGAGCAGTACTTC. Its translation is CASTLSPPGSPYEQYF.